The clone carrying this T cell receptor beta chain has just one count. Profiling relied on immunoSEQ multiplex PCR, and the TCRdb table lists in-frame clones only, not all of them. The sample consists of roughly 30,000 clones, roughly 85% of them appearing once. These data belong to a study of control samples from healthy donors and cancer patients. The sequenced material came from formalin-fixed, paraffin-embedded tissue. This receptor was identified in a female donor with melanoma.

The CDR3 spells CASSKRYEQYF. The CDR3 DNA reads as TGTGCCAGCAGCAAACGGTACGAGCAGTACTTC. V gene TRBV21-1 combines with J gene TRBJ2-7; the table's D call, TRBD2, has no DNA check behind it. TRBV21-1 is marked as a pseudogene. The CDR3 consists of 11 residues.